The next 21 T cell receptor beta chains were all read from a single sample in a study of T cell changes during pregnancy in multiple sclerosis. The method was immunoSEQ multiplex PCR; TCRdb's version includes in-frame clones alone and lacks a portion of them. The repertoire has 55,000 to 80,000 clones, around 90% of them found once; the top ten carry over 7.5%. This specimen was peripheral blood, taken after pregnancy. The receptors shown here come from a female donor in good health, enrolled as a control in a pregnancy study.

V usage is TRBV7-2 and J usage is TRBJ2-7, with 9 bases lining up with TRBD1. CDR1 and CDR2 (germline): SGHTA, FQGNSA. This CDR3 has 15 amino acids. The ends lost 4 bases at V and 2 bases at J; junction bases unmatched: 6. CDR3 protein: CASSSGTGKTYEQYF. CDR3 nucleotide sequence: TGTGCCAGCAGCTCAGGGACAGGGAAAACCTACGAGCAGTACTTC.

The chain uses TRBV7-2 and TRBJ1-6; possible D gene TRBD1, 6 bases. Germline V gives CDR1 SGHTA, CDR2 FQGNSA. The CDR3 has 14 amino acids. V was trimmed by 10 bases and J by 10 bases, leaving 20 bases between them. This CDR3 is CATEDRRGGSPLHF. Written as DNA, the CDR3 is TGTGCCACAGAGGACCGCCGAGGGGGATCACCCCTCCACTTT.

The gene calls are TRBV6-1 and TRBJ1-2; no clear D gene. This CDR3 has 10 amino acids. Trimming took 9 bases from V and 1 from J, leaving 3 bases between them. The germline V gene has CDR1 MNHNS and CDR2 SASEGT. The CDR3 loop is CASNNYGYTF. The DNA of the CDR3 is TGTGCCAGTAATAACTATGGCTACACCTTC.

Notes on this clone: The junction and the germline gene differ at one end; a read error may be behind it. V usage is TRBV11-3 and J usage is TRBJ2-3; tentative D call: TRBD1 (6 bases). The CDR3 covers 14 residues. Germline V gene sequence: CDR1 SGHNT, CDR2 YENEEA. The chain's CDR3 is CASTLGQFTDTQYF. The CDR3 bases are TGTGCCAGCACCTTAGGACAGTTCACAGATACGCAGTATTTT.

The CDR3 bases are TGTGCCAGCAGTTTCGGGGGGGTCACTGAAGCTTTCTTT. Translation: CASSFGGVTEAFF. The rearrangement joins TRBV27 to TRBJ1-1, with D perhaps matching TRBD1 (5 bases). Germline V gene sequence: CDR1 MNHEY, CDR2 SMNVEV (reference sequence). Trimming removed 3 bases at V and 4 bases at J, with 9 bases between. The CDR3 spans 13 residues.

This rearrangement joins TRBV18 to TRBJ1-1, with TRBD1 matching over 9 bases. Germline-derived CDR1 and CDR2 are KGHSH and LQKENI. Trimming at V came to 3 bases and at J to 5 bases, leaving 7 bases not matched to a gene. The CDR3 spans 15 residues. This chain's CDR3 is CASSPKTGGETEAFF. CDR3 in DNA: TGTGCCAGCTCACCTAAGACAGGGGGGGAGACTGAAGCTTTCTTT. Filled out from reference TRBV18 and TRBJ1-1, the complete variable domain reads NAGVMQNPRHLVRRRGQEARLRCSPMKGHSHVYWYRQLPEEGLKFMVYLQKENIIDESGMPKERFSAEFPKEGPSILRIQQVVRGDSAAYFCASSPKTGGETEAFFGQGTRLTVV.

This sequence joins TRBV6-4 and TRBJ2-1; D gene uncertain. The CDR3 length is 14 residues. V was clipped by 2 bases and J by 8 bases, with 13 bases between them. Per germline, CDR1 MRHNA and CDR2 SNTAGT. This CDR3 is CASSDETKSDEQFF. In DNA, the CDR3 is TGTGCCAGCAGTGACGAGACCAAGAGCGATGAGCAGTTCTTC.

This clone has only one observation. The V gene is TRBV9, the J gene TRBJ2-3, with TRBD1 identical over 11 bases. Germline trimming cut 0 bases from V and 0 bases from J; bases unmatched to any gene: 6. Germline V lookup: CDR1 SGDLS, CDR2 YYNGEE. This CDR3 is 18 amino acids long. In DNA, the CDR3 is TGTGCCAGCAGCGTAGTAGGGACAGGGGGGATGAGCACAGATACGCAGTATTTT. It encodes CASSVVGTGGMSTDTQYF.

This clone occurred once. The CDR3 spells CASIPRPGQGTTEAFF. CDR3 nucleotide sequence: TGCGCCAGCATCCCGAGACCGGGACAGGGGACCACTGAAGCTTTCTTT. This chain links TRBV5-1 with TRBJ1-1, with 10 bases lining up with TRBD1. The germline V gene encodes CDR1 SGHRS and CDR2 YFSETQ. The length of the CDR3 is 16 residues. Trimming at V came to 6 bases and at J to 4 bases, leaving 12 bases not matched to a gene.

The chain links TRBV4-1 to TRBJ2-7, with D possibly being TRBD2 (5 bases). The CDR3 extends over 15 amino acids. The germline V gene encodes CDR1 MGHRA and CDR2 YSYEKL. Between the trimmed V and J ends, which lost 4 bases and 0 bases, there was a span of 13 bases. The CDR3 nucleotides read TGCGCCAGCAGCCGGGAAGGACGGGGCTCCTACGAGCAGTACTTC. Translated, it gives CASSREGRGSYEQYF.

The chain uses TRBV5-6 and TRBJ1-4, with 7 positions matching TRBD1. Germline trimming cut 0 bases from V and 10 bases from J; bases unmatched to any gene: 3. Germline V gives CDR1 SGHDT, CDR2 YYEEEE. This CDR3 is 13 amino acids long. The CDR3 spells CASSLGDSAKLFF. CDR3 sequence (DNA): TGTGCCAGCAGCTTGGGGGACAGTGCAAAACTGTTTTTT. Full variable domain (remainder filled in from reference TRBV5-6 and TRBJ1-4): DAGVTQSPTHLIKTRGQQVTLRCSPKSGHDTVSWYQQALGQGPQFIFQYYEEEERQRGNFPDRFSGHQFPNYSSELNVNALLLGDSALYLCASSLGDSAKLFFGSGTQLSVL.

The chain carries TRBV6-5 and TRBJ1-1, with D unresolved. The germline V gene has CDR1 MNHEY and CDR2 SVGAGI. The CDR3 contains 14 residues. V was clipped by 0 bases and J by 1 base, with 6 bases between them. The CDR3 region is CASSYSWANTEAFF. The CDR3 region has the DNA TGTGCCAGCAGTTACTCATGGGCGAACACTGAAGCTTTCTTT.

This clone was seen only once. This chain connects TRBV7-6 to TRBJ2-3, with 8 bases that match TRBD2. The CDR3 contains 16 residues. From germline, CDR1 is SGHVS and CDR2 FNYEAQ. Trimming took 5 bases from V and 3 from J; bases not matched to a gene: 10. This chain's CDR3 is CASSEKLAEPTDTQYF. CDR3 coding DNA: TGTGCCAGCAGCGAAAAACTAGCGGAACCAACAGATACGCAGTATTTT. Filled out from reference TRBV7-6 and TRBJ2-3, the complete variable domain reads GAGVSQSPRYKVTKRGQDVALRCDPISGHVSLYWYRQALGQGPEFLTYFNYEAQQDKSGLPNDRFSAERPEGSISTLTIQRTEQRDSAMYRCASSEKLAEPTDTQYFGPGTRLTVL.

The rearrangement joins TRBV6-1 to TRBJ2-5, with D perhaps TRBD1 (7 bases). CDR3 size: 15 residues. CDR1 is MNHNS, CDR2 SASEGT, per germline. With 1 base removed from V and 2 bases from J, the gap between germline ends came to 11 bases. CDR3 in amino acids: CASSEVRGRQETQYF. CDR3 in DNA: TGTGCCAGCAGTGAAGTCAGGGGGAGGCAAGAGACCCAGTACTTC.

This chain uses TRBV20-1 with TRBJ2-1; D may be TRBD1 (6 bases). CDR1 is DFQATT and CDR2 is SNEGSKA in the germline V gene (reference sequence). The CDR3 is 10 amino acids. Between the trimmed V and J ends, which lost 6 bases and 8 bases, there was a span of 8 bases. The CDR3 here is CSARGHEQFF. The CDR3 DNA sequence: TGCAGTGCCAGGGGCCATGAGCAGTTCTTC.

As DNA, the CDR3 is TGTGCCAGCAGTGAAATGGTCAGGGGGCCCGGAAACACCATATATTTT. The encoded protein is CASSEMVRGPGNTIYF. The genes are TRBV6-1 and TRBJ1-3; 8 bases match TRBD1. Per the germline V gene, CDR1 is MNHNS and CDR2 is SASEGT. The CDR3 is 16 amino acids. V was clipped by 2 bases and J by 4 bases; unmatched bases: 7.

The DNA for the CDR3 is TGCGCCAGCAGAGGAGGCGGAAAACAAGAGACCCAGTACTTC. Its protein product is CASRGGGKQETQYF. V is TRBV5-1 and J is TRBJ2-5; D might be TRBD2 (5 bases). The CDR3 has 14 residues. Germline lookup yields CDR1 SGHRS and CDR2 YFSETQ. V dropped 5 bases and J dropped 2 bases, with 13 bases sitting between them.

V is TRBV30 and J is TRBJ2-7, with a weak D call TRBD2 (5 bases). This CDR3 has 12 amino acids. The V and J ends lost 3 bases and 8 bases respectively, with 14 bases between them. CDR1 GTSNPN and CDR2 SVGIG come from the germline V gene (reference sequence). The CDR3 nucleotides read TGTGCCTGGAGCTTCGGGAATCCCCAGCAGTACTTC. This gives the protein CAWSFGNPQQYF.

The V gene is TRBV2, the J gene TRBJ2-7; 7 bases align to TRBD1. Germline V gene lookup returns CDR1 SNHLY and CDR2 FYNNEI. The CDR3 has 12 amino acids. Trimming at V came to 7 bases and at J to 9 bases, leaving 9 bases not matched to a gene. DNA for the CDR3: TGTGCCAGCACTCGGGACAGCCACGGGCAGTACTTC. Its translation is CASTRDSHGQYF.

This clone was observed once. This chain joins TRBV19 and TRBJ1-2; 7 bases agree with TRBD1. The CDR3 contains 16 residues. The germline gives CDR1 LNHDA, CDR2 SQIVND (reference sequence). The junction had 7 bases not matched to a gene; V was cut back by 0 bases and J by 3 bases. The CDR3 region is CASSIDGTVGYYGYTF. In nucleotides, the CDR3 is TGTGCCAGTAGTATAGACGGGACAGTCGGATACTATGGCTACACCTTC.

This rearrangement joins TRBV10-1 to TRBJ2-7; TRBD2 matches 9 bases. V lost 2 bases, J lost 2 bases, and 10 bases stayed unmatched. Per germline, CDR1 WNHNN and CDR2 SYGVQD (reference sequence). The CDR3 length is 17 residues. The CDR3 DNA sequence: TGCGCCAGCAGTGAGCCCCAGAGCCCTAGCGGGACCTACGAGCAGTACTTC. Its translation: CASSEPQSPSGTYEQYF.